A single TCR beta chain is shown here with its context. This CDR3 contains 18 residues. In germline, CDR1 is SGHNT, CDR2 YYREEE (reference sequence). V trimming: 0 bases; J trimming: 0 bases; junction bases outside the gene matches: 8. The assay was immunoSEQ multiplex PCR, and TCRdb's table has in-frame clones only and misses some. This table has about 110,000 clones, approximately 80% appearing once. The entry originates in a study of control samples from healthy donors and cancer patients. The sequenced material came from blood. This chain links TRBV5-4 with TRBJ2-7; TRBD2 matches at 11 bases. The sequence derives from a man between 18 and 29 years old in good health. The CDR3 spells CASSLDGLAGGVSYEQYF. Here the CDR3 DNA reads TGTGCCAGCAGCTTGGATGGCCTAGCGGGGGGTGTCTCCTACGAGCAGTACTTC.